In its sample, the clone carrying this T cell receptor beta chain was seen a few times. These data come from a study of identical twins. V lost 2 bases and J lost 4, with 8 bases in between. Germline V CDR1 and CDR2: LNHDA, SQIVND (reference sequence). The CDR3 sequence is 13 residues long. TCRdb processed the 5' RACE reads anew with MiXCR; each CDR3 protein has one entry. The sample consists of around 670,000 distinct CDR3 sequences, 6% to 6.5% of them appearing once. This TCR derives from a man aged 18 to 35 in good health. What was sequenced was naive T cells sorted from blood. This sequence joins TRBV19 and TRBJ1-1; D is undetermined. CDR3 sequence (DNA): TGTGCCAGTAGTATAAGCCTTTCCACTGAAGCTTTCTTT. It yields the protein CASSISLSTEAFF.